The 15 T cell receptor beta chains presented below share a single source sample, sequenced in a study of shared clonotypes between healthy human individuals (dated by TCRdb to the early 2020s). Libraries were built with the immunoSEQ multiplex PCR assay. TCRdb took this table from immuneACCESS and kept in-frame rearrangements with V and J called. Such tables lack part of the clones; where checked against another copy, unresolved V genes explain under half of the gap, and the rest is unexplained. Present in this sample are some 1.1 million clones, 70% to 80% of which were seen just once. The ten most abundant clones make up 0.89% of the sample. Material: memory CD4+ T cells from PBMCs. Explained via the paper, the cell subset or site label denotes: CD45RA-negative fraction. The receptor set was obtained from a man aged 18 to 29 in good health. Some clones in this sample may be carry-over from other donors' samples.

This rearrangement joins TRBV28 to TRBJ1-1; 8 positions match TRBD1. Trimming at V came to 6 bases and at J to 4 bases, leaving 4 bases not matched to a gene. Germline V CDR1 and CDR2: MDHEN, SYDVKM. The CDR3 covers 13 residues. The CDR3 coding sequence is TGTGCCAGCAGAAACACAGGGGGCACTGAAGCTTTCTTT. This translates into CASRNTGGTEAFF.

This clone was recorded at least ten times. The chain employs TRBV10-3 and TRBJ2-2, with 11 positions matching TRBD2. V lost 4 bases and J lost 7; bases outside the gene matches: 11. Germline V CDR1 and CDR2: ENHRY, SYGVKD. The CDR3 runs 17 residues. CDR3 bases: TGTGCCATCAGTGGAATACTAGCGGGAGAAGTGGGCGGGGAGCTGTTTTTT. Its translation is CAISGILAGEVGGELFF.

This clone was detected only a few times. The gene calls are TRBV5-1 and TRBJ2-7; D uncertain. CDR1 is SGHRS, CDR2 YFSETQ, per germline. This CDR3 has 14 residues. Trimming shortened V by 1 base and J by 3 bases, and 11 bases separated the two germline ends. The CDR3 sequence is CASSLLGSYYEQYF. DNA of the CDR3: TGCGCCAGCAGCTTGTTAGGCAGTTACTACGAGCAGTACTTC. Together with reference TRBV5-1 and TRBJ2-7, the CDR3 gives the full variable domain: KAGVTQTPRYLIKTRGQQVTLSCSPISGHRSVSWYQQTPGQGLQFLFEYFSETQRNKGNFPGRFSGRQFSNSRSEMNVSTLELGDSALYLCASSLLGSYYEQYFGPGTRLTVT.

The chain is built from TRBV6-1 and TRBJ2-1, with TRBD2 identical over 11 bases. In germline, CDR1 is MNHNS, CDR2 SASEGT. V trimming: 4 bases; J trimming: 12 bases; junction bases outside the gene matches: 11. The CDR3 runs 15 residues. The chain's CDR3 is CASSGPSRLAGSQFF. The CDR3 DNA sequence: TGTGCCAGCAGTGGACCATCAAGACTAGCGGGATCGCAGTTCTTC.

This clone was picked up many times. CDR3 loop: CASSNPDRGSYEQYF. The CDR3 DNA follows: TGTGCCAGTAGTAACCCAGACAGGGGGTCCTACGAGCAGTACTTC. The chain recombines TRBV19 with TRBJ2-7; 9 nucleotides agree with TRBD1. The CDR3 runs to 15 residues. CDR1 and CDR2 (germline): LNHDA, SQIVND (reference sequence). Trimming cost V 4 bases and J 1 base; bases outside gene matches: 5.

Worth noting for this clone: The same CDR3 also results from other DNA sequences found in this sample. The chain employs TRBV28 and TRBJ1-2; D not certain. Germline assignment: CDR1 MDHEN and CDR2 SYDVKM. This CDR3 has 11 amino acids. Trimming left V 3 bases short and J 8 bases short, with 7 bases between. The CDR3 sequence: CASSFGVGYTF. CDR3 DNA sequence: TGTGCCAGCAGTTTCGGGGTCGGCTACACCTTC.

The chain joins TRBV28 to TRBJ1-3, with D unresolved. Trimming removed 7 bases at V and 1 base at J, with 8 bases between. The germline CDR1 and CDR2 sequences are MDHEN and SYDVKM. CDR3 length: 13 amino acids. CDR3: CASTGDSGNTIYF. The CDR3 nucleotides are TGTGCCAGCACTGGAGATTCTGGAAACACCATATATTTT.

The chain has TRBV20-1 and TRBJ1-2; D is unresolved. Germline values: CDR1 DFQATT, CDR2 SNEGSKA (reference sequence). Trimming stripped 5 bases from V and 7 bases from J, with 11 bases between. CDR3 length: 11 amino acids. The CDR3, as DNA: TGCAGTGCTGCGCTGGTAGGTGGCTACACCTTC. Protein sequence: CSAALVGGYTF.

This clone was found once. A much larger clonotype is one base distant, so this may be a read error. V and J are TRBV21-1 and TRBJ2-3. TRBV21-1 constitutes a pseudogene. The CDR3 covers 12 residues. CDR3 region: CASSAGTDTQYF. The CDR3, as DNA: TGTGCCAGCAGTGCTGGCACAGATACGCAGTATTTT.

The rearrangement links TRBV5-6 to TRBJ2-7; tentative D call: TRBD2 (5 bases). Per germline, CDR1 SGHDT and CDR2 YYEEEE. CDR3 length: 13 residues. V lost 2 bases and J 7 bases, leaving 13 bases between the germline ends. CDR3 in amino acids: CASSFYRGMEQYF. CDR3 sequence (DNA): TGTGCCAGCAGCTTTTATCGGGGTATGGAGCAGTACTTC.

This clone was recorded many times. The rearrangement links TRBV6-5 to TRBJ2-7; D is unclear. Germline V CDR1 and CDR2: MNHEY, SVGAGI. The CDR3 sequence is 13 residues long. V was pared by 5 bases and J by 5 bases, with 13 bases between. The CDR3 spells CASSKPGTDEQYF. CDR3 nucleotide sequence: TGTGCCAGCAGTAAACCCGGAACCGACGAGCAGTACTTC.

The chain joins TRBV28 to TRBJ2-7; D is possibly TRBD2 (6 bases). The CDR3 has 16 residues. V was clipped by 3 bases and J by 4 bases, with 19 bases between them. Germline V gene data show CDR1 as MDHEN and CDR2 as SYDVKM. The CDR3 region is CASSLLVQVGRYEQYF. Here the CDR3 DNA reads TGTGCCAGCAGTTTGCTGGTCCAGGTAGGGAGGTACGAGCAGTACTTC.

The table lists this clone with a few counts. CDR3 sequence: CASSIRIQPQHF. DNA of the CDR3: TGTGCCAGTAGTATACGAATTCAGCCCCAGCATTTT. V gene TRBV19 combines with J gene TRBJ1-5, with D unclear. CDR3 size: 12 residues. V was clipped by 2 bases and J by 6 bases, with 5 bases between them. Germline V gene lookup returns CDR1 LNHDA and CDR2 SQIVND (reference sequence).

The chain joins TRBV18 to TRBJ2-7, with 8 positions matching TRBD1. The CDR3 totals 15 residues. V gave up 2 bases and J gave up 5 bases; unmatched junction bases: 8. Germline-derived CDR1 and CDR2 are KGHSH and LQKENI. The CDR3 region has the DNA TGTGCCAGCTCACCAACCAGGGGGCCGGGGAACGAGCAGTACTTC. It yields the protein CASSPTRGPGNEQYF. The complete variable domain, with remaining parts taken from reference TRBV18 and TRBJ2-7, reads NAGVMQNPRHLVRRRGQEARLRCSPMKGHSHVYWYRQLPEEGLKFMVYLQKENIIDESGMPKERFSAEFPKEGPSILRIQQVVRGDSAAYFCASSPTRGPGNEQYFGPGTRLTVT.

This chain joins TRBV11-1 and TRBJ2-7, with no clear D. The CDR3 consists of 15 residues. The germline V gene encodes CDR1 SGHAT and CDR2 FQDESV (reference sequence). Trimming stripped 5 bases from V and 2 bases from J, with 16 bases between. The CDR3 region is CASSLTERSAYEQYF. The DNA of the CDR3 is TGTGCCAGCAGCCTTACGGAGCGATCCGCCTACGAGCAGTACTTC.